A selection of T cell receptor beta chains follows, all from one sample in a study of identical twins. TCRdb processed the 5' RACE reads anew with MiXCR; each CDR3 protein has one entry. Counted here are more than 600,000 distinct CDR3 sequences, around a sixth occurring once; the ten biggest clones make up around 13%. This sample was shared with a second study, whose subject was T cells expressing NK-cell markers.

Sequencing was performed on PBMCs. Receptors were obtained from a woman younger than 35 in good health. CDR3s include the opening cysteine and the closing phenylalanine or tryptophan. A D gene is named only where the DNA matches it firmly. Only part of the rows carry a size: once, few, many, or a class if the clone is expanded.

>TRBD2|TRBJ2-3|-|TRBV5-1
TGCGCCAGCAGACCAGCGGGGGGCGTGCCAGATACGCAGTATTTT
CASRPAGGVPDTQYF
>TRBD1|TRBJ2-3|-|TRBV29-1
TGCAGCGTTGAAGGGACAGGGGGCCAAGATACGCAGTATTTT
CSVEGTGGQDTQYF
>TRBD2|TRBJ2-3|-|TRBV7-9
TGTGCCAGCAGCTTGCCTAGCGGAAATCCCACAGATACGCAGTGTTTT
CASSLPSGNPTDTQCF
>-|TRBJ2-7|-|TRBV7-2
TGTGCCAGCAGATCTATCAGGGGTTCCGAGCAGTACTTC
CASRSIRGSEQYF
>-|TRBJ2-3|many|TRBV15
TGTGCCACCAGCAGAGTCGTGGGGTGGGCAGATACGCAGTATTTT
CATSRVVGWADTQYF
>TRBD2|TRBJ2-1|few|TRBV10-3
TGTGCCATCAGTGAGCATAGCGGGGGGGCCAATGAGCAGTTCTTC
CAISEHSGGANEQFF
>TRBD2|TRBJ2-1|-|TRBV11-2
TGTGCCAGCAGCCAACTAGCGGGGGTTTTAAATGAGCAGTTCTTC
CASSQLAGVLNEQFF
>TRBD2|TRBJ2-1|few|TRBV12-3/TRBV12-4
TGTGCCAGCACCCCTGGGACTAGCGGTTATTACAATGAGCAGTTCTTC
CASTPGTSGYYNEQFF
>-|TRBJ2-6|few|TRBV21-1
TGTGCCAGCAGCAAAGTAGGAGGAAGGACTGGGGCCAACGTCCTGACTTTC
CASSKVGGRTGANVLTF
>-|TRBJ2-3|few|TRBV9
TGTGCCAGCAGCGTAGCTCTCCTACTAGAGTCGGGCACAGATACGCAGTATTTT
CASSVALLLESGTDTQYF
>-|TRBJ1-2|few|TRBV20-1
TGCAGTGCTAGGGGCAGGGATGATGGCTACACCTTC
CSARGRDDGYTF
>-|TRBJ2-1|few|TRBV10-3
TGTGCCATCACCAGCGATGGCTCCTACAATGAGCAGTTCTTC
CAITSDGSYNEQFF
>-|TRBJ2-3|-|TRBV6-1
TGTGCCAGCAGGAAACGACCAGACGGGCTCAGCACAGATACGCAGTATTTT
CASRKRPDGLSTDTQYF
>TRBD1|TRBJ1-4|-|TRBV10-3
TGTGCCATCAGTGAGTACCGACAGGGGGAGGCTGAAAAACTGTTTTTT
CAISEYRQGEAEKLFF
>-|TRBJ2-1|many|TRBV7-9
TGTGCCAGCAGCTTATCGGGCTATGAGCAGTTCTTC
CASSLSGYEQFF
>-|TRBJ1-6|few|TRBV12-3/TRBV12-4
TGTGCCAGCAGGGGGGGGATCGAAAATTCACCCCTCCACTTT
CASRGGIENSPLHF
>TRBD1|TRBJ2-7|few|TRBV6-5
TGTGCCAGCAGTTACGCCGGGACAGGGGGGGGTCTCGAGCAGTACTTC
CASSYAGTGGGLEQYF
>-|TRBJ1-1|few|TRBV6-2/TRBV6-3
TGTGCCAGCAGTTACGCGGGGATAGACACTGAAGCTTTCTTT
CASSYAGIDTEAFF
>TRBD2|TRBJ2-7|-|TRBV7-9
TGTGCCAGCAGCTCGACTAGCGGACCCTACGAGCAGTACTTC
CASSSTSGPYEQYF
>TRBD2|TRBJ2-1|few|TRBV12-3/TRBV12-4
TGTGCCAGCAGTTTCCCCTCAAGCGGGAGGATTTACAATGAGCAGTTCTTC
CASSFPSSGRIYNEQFF
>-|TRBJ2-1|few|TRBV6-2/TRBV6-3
TGTGCCAGCCGAAAGCGCCCCTCCTACAATGAGCAGTTCTTC
CASRKRPSYNEQFF
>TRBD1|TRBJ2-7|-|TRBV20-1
TGCAGTGCTAGACGGACAGGGCGCGAGCAGTACTTC
CSARRTGREQYF
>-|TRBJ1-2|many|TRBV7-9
TGTGCCAGCAGCCCGGATTATGGCTACACCTTC
CASSPDYGYTF
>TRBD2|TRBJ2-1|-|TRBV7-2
TGTGCCAGCAGCTCACCGGGACTACCGGAGCAGTTCTTC
CASSSPGLPEQFF
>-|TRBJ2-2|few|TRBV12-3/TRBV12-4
TGTGCCAGCAGCCAAGGGCGACACCACTACACCGGGGAGCTGTTTTTT
CASSQGRHHYTGELFF
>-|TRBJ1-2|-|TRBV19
TGTGCCTCGACTTTCAGGGAGGGAGGCTACACCTTC
CASTFREGGYTF
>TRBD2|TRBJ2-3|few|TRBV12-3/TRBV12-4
TGTGCCAGCAGTCAACTAGCGGGGAGCACAGATACGCAGTATTTT
CASSQLAGSTDTQYF
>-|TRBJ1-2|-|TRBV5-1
TGCGCCAGCAGCTTGATGTCAGACTATGGCTACACCTTC
CASSLMSDYGYTF
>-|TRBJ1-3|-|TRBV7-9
TGTGCCAGCAGCCCCACCGGGACGGTTGGAAACACCATATATTTT
CASSPTGTVGNTIYF
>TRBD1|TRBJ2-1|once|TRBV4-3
TGCGCCAGCAGCTACGCTACAGGGGGTCCTGAGCAGTTCTTC
CASSYATGGPEQFF
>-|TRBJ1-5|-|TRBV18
TGTGCCAGCTCACCAGGGACAATTTTGAAGCCCCAGCATTTT
CASSPGTILKPQHF
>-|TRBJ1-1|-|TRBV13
TGTGCCAGCAGCTTGGGCATTGGGACCGCCGACACTGAAGCTTTCTTT
CASSLGIGTADTEAFF
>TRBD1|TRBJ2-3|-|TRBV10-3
TGTGCCATCAGAGAGAGCACAGGGGAAAGCACAGATACGCAGTATTTT
CAIRESTGESTDTQYF
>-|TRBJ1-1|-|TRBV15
TGTGCCACCAGCAGAATAACAGGGTTTCGGGCTTTCTTT
CATSRITGFRAFF
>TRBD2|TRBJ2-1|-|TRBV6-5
TGTGCCAGCAGTTATTCGGCGGCTAGCGGTAACGAGGAGCAGTTCTTC
CASSYSAASGNEEQFF
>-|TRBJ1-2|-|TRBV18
TGTGCCAGCTCACCAGTGGCAGCCGATAACTATGGCTACACCTTC
CASSPVAADNYGYTF
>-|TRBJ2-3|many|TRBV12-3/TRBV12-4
TGTGCCAGCTCGTTCCGACAGGGCACAGATACGCAGTATTTT
CASSFRQGTDTQYF
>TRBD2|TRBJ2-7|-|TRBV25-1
TGTGCCAGCAGTGAACTAGGCGGGGGGGCCTACGAGCAGTACTTC
CASSELGGGAYEQYF
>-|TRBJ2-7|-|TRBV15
TGTGCCACCAGCAGAAAACACCCGGGCAATACGAACGAGCAGTACTTC
CATSRKHPGNTNEQYF
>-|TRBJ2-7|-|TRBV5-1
TGCGCCAGCAGCCTTTTAATCCAGGGGCCCTACGAGCAGTACTTC
CASSLLIQGPYEQYF
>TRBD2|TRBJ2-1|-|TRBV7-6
TGTGCCAGCAGCTTAGTTCTTTACGTCGGGACTAGCGGGAGTTCTAACAATGAGCAGTTCTTC
CASSLVLYVGTSGSSNNEQFF
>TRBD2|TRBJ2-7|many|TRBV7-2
TGTGCCAGCAGCTTAGCCGGGACTAGCGGGAGTTACGAGCAGTACTTC
CASSLAGTSGSYEQYF
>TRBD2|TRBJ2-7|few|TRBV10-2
TGCGCCACCCTGGATAGCGGGAGATCCTACGAGCAGTACTTC
CATLDSGRSYEQYF
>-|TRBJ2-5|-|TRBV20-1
TGCAGTGCTAGGGGCCGGGCGGGTGCAGAGACCCAGTACTTC
CSARGRAGAETQYF
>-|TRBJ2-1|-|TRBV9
TGTGCCAGCAGCGTAGACACTGGGTCCTACAATGAGCAGTTCTTC
CASSVDTGSYNEQFF
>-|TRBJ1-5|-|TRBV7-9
TGTGCCAGCAGCCGAGGGGGAGACTATCAGCCCCAGCATTTT
CASSRGGDYQPQHF
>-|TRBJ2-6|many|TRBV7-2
TGTGCCAGCAGTTCGGACCCCTGGTTCTCTGGGGCCAACGTCCTGACTTTC
CASSSDPWFSGANVLTF
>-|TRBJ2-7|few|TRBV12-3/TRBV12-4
TGTGCCAGCAGAAAAGCGGAAGCCTACGAGCAGTACTTC
CASRKAEAYEQYF
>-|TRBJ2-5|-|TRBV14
TGTGCCAGCAGCAAATGGACAGTTGGCAGGGAGACCCAGTACTTC
CASSKWTVGRETQYF
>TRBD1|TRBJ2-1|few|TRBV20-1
TGCAGTGCTAGAGCCTTCGACAGGGCATTGGTCAATGAGCAGTTCTTC
CSARAFDRALVNEQFF